Below, 14 T cell receptor beta chains from the same sample are listed, as sequenced in a study of T cells in women clearing cervical HPV infection. The data were produced by immunoSEQ multiplex PCR, yet TCRdb's version contains in-frame clones alone and is incomplete. Here the sample table reports roughly 48,000 clones. Sequenced: blood buffy coat. All receptors derive from a woman between 18 and 70 years old with a cervical HPV16 infection that either progressed to CIN3+ or cleared (not recorded which).

On this clone itself: The sequence runs out 3 residues before the end of the CDR3; the remainder is reconstructed from the germline J gene. The genes are TRBV20-1 and TRBJ2-3; D perhaps matches TRBD2 (6 bases). Trimming pared 5 bases from V and 1 base from J, leaving 16 bases between. CDR3 length: 15 amino acids. Germline V gives CDR1 DFQATT, CDR2 SNEGSKA (reference sequence). The CDR3 sequence is CSASPGRGRTDTQYF. The sequenced part of the CDR3 DNA is TGCAGTGCTTCCCCCGGGCGGGGCCGCACAGATACG.

About this clone itself: The read falls 3 residues short of the CDR3 end, and the missing part is taken from the germline J gene. The chain carries TRBV2 and TRBJ2-2, with D unclear. The CDR3 sequence is 12 residues long. Germline V gene lookup returns CDR1 SNHLY and CDR2 FYNNEI. Trimming shortened V by 5 bases and J by 6 bases, and 7 bases separated the two germline ends. The CDR3 protein is CASSPFAGELFF. CDR3 DNA (partial): TGTGCCAGCAGTCCCTTCGCCGGGGAG.

As concerns this clone: The read terminates 3 residues ahead of where the CDR3 ends, so the germline J gene completes it. V is TRBV7-9 and J is TRBJ1-1; D unresolved. The V gene lost 7 bases and the J gene lost 6 bases, with 18 bases spanning the gap. Looked up from germline, CDR1 is SEHNR and CDR2 is FQNEAQ (reference sequence). This CDR3 has 14 amino acids. CDR3 sequence reads: CASTGVGWGPEAFF. The CDR3 bases that were read are TGTGCCAGCACCGGGGTCGGGTGGGGTCCTGAA.

This CDR3 reads CASSRQGGNTEAFF. CDR3 DNA (partial): TGTGCCAGCAGCCGACAGGGAGGGAACACTGAA. The chain combines TRBV2 with TRBJ1-1; 7 bases are shared with TRBD1. Read data end 3 residues before the CDR3 end; the end is taken from the germline J gene. This CDR3 region has 14 residues. V lost 6 bases and J lost 1; bases outside the gene matches: 5. Germline V CDR1 and CDR2: SNHLY, FYNNEI. Full variable domain (remainder filled in from reference TRBV2 and TRBJ1-1): EPEVTQTPSHQVTQMGQEVILRCVPISNHLYFYWYRQILGQKVEFLVSFYNNEISEKSEIFDDQFSVERPDGSNFTLKIRSTKLEDSAMYFCASSRQGGNTEAFFGQGTRLTVV.

As for this clone: The read terminates 3 residues before the CDR3 end, so the remaining end is supplied by the germline J gene. The genes are TRBV29-1 and TRBJ1-1; 7 bases are shared with TRBD1. J lost 3 bases, V lost 4 bases, and 11 bases had no gene match. The CDR3 is 15 residues long. CDR1 and CDR2 from the germline V gene are SQVTM and ANQGSEA. The DNA read from the CDR3 is TGCAGCGTTGGCTTCCCACAGGGGCTTCACACTGAA. It codes for CSVGFPQGLHTE. The whole CDR3 sequence reads CSVGFPQGLHTEAFF.

Of note for this clone: The CDR3 extends 3 residues past the end of the read, so its final part is completed from the germline J gene. This chain uses TRBV6-2 or TRBV6-3 with TRBJ2-7, with D unclear. The CDR3 consists of 12 residues. Germline V gives CDR1 MNHEY, CDR2 SVGEGT. V lost 4 bases, J lost 5 bases, and 9 bases lay in between. The CDR3 spells CASSSTRDEQYF. The CDR3 DNA, read in part, is TGTGCCAGCAGTTCTACAAGGGACGAG.

Note on this clone: Read data end 3 residues before the CDR3 end; the end is taken from the germline J gene. The chain has TRBV18 and TRBJ1-1; the D is unclear. Germline V gives CDR1 KGHSH, CDR2 LQKENI. V was shortened by 1 base and J by 6 bases, with 15 bases between the two germline ends. This CDR3 is 15 amino acids long. CDR3 DNA, as far as it was read: TGTGCCAGCTCACCACGTAGGCAGGTTCATGCTGAA. Residues: CASSPRRQVHAE. The entire CDR3 sequence reads CASSPRRQVHAEAFF.

Worth noting for this clone: The read finishes 3 residues shy of the CDR3 end, and the germline J gene is used to complete it. The chain combines TRBV19 with TRBJ2-6, with D possibly matching TRBD2 (6 bases). CDR3 length: 16 amino acids. Between the trimmed V and J ends, which lost 3 bases and 2 bases, there was a span of 11 bases. Per the germline V gene, CDR1 is LNHDA and CDR2 is SQIVND (reference sequence). CDR3 residues: CASSIVPGAGANVLTF. The sequenced CDR3 bases are TGTGCCAGTAGTATCGTCCCGGGGGCTGGGGCCAACGTC.

In regard to this clone: The CDR3 end lies 3 residues beyond the end of the read and is filled in from the germline J gene. The chain joins TRBV20-1 to TRBJ2-1; tentative D call: TRBD1 (6 bases). The CDR3 is made up of 18 amino acids. Germline CDR1 is DFQATT and CDR2 is SNEGSKA (reference sequence). Trimming left V 0 bases short and J 0 bases short, with 18 bases between. CDR3 bases read: TGCAGTGCTAGAGATCAAAAGGGGACAAAACGCTCCTACAATGAG. It encodes CSARDQKGTKRSYNE. The entire CDR3 sequence reads CSARDQKGTKRSYNEQFF.

A note on this clone: The read ends 3 residues before the CDR3 terminus; that terminus is restored from the germline J gene. This sequence joins TRBV11-2 and TRBJ2-7; tentative D call: TRBD2 (6 bases). The CDR3 is made up of 14 amino acids. Trimming took 8 bases from V and 4 from J, leaving 18 bases between them. Germline V gene lookup returns CDR1 SGHAT and CDR2 FQNNGV. CDR3 DNA (partial): TGTGCCAGCGGTTCGGTGGCGGGGATTTACGAG. Amino acids: CASGSVAGIYE. The whole CDR3 reads CASGSVAGIYEQYF.

About this clone itself: The sequenced fragment ends 3 residues before the CDR3 boundary, so the rest is inferred from the germline J gene. V is TRBV5-1 and J is TRBJ1-6; TRBD1 matches 7 bases. This CDR3 spans 15 amino acids. Germline CDR1 and CDR2: SGHRS and YFSETQ. After removal of 4 bases from V and 4 bases from J, the junction contained 5 bases not matched to a gene. CDR3 DNA, as far as it was read: TGCGCCAGCAGCATCGGGACAGTTTATAATTCACCC. Its protein product is CASSIGTVYNSP. The whole CDR3 sequence reads CASSIGTVYNSPLHF.

A remark on this clone: The CDR3 goes on 3 residues after the read ends, and that part is filled in from the germline J gene. The rearrangement joins TRBV10-2 to TRBJ2-5; 10 positions agree with TRBD1. Germline CDR1 WSHSY, CDR2 SAAADI. The CDR3 is made up of 16 amino acids. V lost 2 bases and J lost 5; bases outside the gene matches: 8. The part of the CDR3 DNA that was read is TGCGCCAGCAGTGAGCCGTGGGGACAGGGGAGGGAGACC. It yields the protein CASSEPWGQGRET. The entire CDR3 protein reads CASSEPWGQGRETQYF.

Notes on this clone: The read halts 3 residues ahead of the CDR3 end, with the missing end drawn from the germline J gene. This chain links TRBV7-3 with TRBJ2-5, with D possibly TRBD1 on 7 matching bases. V was shortened by 3 bases and J by 1 base, with 12 bases between the two germline ends. The germline V gene has CDR1 SGHTA and CDR2 FQGTGA. The CDR3 consists of 15 residues. The sequenced CDR3 bases are TGTGCCAGCAGCTTTCGACAGGGAGGCCAAGAGACC. It specifies CASSFRQGGQET. The full CDR3 reads CASSFRQGGQETQYF.

On this clone itself: With the read ending 3 residues before the CDR3 end, the germline J gene is used to fill in that end. V gene TRBV6-2 or TRBV6-3 combines with J gene TRBJ2-1, with 9 bases aligning to TRBD2. The CDR3 is made up of 14 amino acids. Per the germline V gene, CDR1 is MNHEY and CDR2 is SVGEGT. The trim removed 4 bases at V and 8 bases at J, leaving 6 bases unmatched. CDR3 DNA (partial): TGTGCCAGCAGTTCAAACAGCGGGGGGTATGAG. It encodes CASSSNSGGYE. The entire CDR3 protein is CASSSNSGGYEQFF.